This T cell receptor (beta chain) was observed in a study of beta chain features in type 1 diabetes. Study-level points and caveats: Among type 1 diabetes patients, VDJ junctions had fewer insertions and more deletions. Equally in patients and controls, shorter templates might have been favored by PCR. Across all four CD4+ subsets, people with type 1 diabetes showed modestly shorter TCRB CDR3s.

Every sorted population was more than 95% pure. Since all of the isolated RNA was reverse transcribed, expressed TCRB transcripts were what got sequenced. Repertoires were generated with immunoSEQ multiplex PCR, while TCRdb's copy carries only in-frame clones and drops some. The sample shows a few hundred thousand clones, over 11% of them seen only once. CDR3 length equals 17 residues. Germline assignment: CDR1 SGHTA and CDR2 FQGNSA. The junction had 7 bases not matched to a gene; V was cut back by 1 base and J by 3 bases. Concerning this clone itself: The target antigen is unknown.

Sequencing was carried out using naive CD4+ T cells from blood. This clonotype was sampled from a man aged 25-40 years with type 1 diabetes. The chain has TRBV7-2 and TRBJ2-2, with 8 bases identical to TRBD2. CDR3 coding DNA: TGTGCCAGCAGCTTAGACAGTCTAGCGGGTTACACCGGGGAGCTGTTTTTT. This encodes CASSLDSLAGYTGELFF. Full variable domain (missing parts from reference TRBV7-2 and TRBJ2-2): GAGVSQSPSNKVTEKGKDVELRCDPISGHTALYWYRQSLGQGLEFLIYFQGNSAPDKSGLPSDRFSAERTGGSVSTLTIQRTQQEDSAVYLCASSLDSLAGYTGELFFGEGSRLTVL.